Below, one T cell receptor beta chain is given with its context. Enrolled during active infection, Seattle patients were then followed longitudinally. The data belong to a study of blood T cell repertoires in COVID-19. Overall study: Sources were T cells, B-cell-depleted T cells, or PBMCs; the material itself was cDNA or gDNA.

Sequencing was performed with immunoSEQ multiplex PCR; in TCRdb, only in-frame clones are kept and a portion is missing. The sample includes about 270,000 clones, less than 90% seen only once; the top ten take more than 10%. Per germline, CDR1 MDHEN and CDR2 SYDVKM. CDR3 size: 12 residues. V lost 6 bases and J 7 bases, leaving 10 bases between the germline ends. The sample comprised peripheral blood. The chain has TRBV28 and TRBJ2-1; D gene unclear. This clonotype was obtained from a woman under 40 with COVID-19, enrolled during active disease. The CDR3 sequence is CASSSFYNEQFF. The DNA of the CDR3 is TGTGCCAGCAGCTCCTTTTATAATGAGCAGTTCTTC.